The rows below give T cell receptor beta chains drawn from one sample of a study of T cell responses to AZD1222 COVID-19 vaccine. Libraries were prepared by immunoSEQ multiplex PCR; TCRdb keeps only in-frame clonotypes and omits some of them. Among about 86,000 clones, 90% were seen once, and the ten largest hold 3%. Sequences were derived from peripheral blood, sampled on day 0 of AZD1222 vaccination. Receptors were obtained from an adult in good health. The CDR3 runs from the conserved cysteine through the conserved F or W. Fields, in order: J gene, D gene, V gene, CDR3 DNA, CDR3 protein. D genes are given only for firm matches.

TRBJ1-6,NA,TRBV6-6,TGTGCCAGCAGTTACTCACCCGAGAGGTCACCCCTCCACTTT,CASSYSPERSPLHF
TRBJ2-7,TRBD1,TRBV6-5,TGTGCCAGCAGTAGGGGACAGGGATCCTACGAGCAGTACTTC,CASSRGQGSYEQYF
TRBJ1-2,NA,TRBV28,TGTGCCAGCAGTCCCGCGGGGATTATTACCTACTATGGCTACACCTTC,CASSPAGIITYYGYTF
TRBJ1-3,NA,TRBV11-2,TGTGCCAGCAGCTTATCAGGAAACACCATATATTTT,CASSLSGNTIYF
TRBJ1-3,NA,TRBV4-1,TGCGCCAGCAGCCCCTGGTCCGCAGGATCAAACACCATATATTTT,CASSPWSAGSNTIYF
TRBJ1-3,NA,TRBV7-6,TGTGCCAGCAGCTCCCATGGGGGAACTGGAAACACCATATATTTT,CASSSHGGTGNTIYF
TRBJ2-7,NA,TRBV3-1/TRBV3-2,TGTGCCAGCAGCCCCCAGGGGACCGAGCAGTACTTC,CASSPQGTEQYF
TRBJ1-1,NA,TRBV19,TGTGCCAGTAGTATAGATCTGGGAAACGAGGGTTTCTTT,CASSIDLGNEGFF
TRBJ1-1,NA,TRBV5-1,TGCGCCAGCAGCTTGCAGGCAGGCGCTAGGAACACTGAAGCTTTCTTT,CASSLQAGARNTEAFF
TRBJ1-6,NA,TRBV2,TGTGCCAGCAGTGTTCGGGGGGGAGATAATTCACCCCTCCACTTT,CASSVRGGDNSPLHF
TRBJ1-5,TRBD1,TRBV27,TGTGCCAGCAGCAAACAGGGGGTAGACAATCAGCCCCAGCATTTT,CASSKQGVDNQPQHF